Presented here are 3 T cell receptor beta chains from one specimen sequenced in a study of technical replicates of blood from a handful of donors. Data came from immunoSEQ multiplex PCR; TCRdb stores just in-frame clones and leaves some out. This table has 80,000 to 90,000 clones, 90% to 95% appearing once. Sequenced sample: T cells isolated from PBMCs. The receptors come from a human donor in good health.

The rearrangement joins TRBV4-1 to TRBJ1-4, with no clear D. Per the germline V gene, CDR1 is MGHRA and CDR2 is YSYEKL. This CDR3 is 13 amino acids long. Trimming shortened V by 2 bases and J by 13 bases, and 14 bases separated the two germline ends. The CDR3, as DNA: TGCGCCAGCAGCCAATCGTACCTAGACGTACTGTTTTTT. This translates into CASSQSYLDVLFF.

The rearrangement joins TRBV6-1 to TRBJ1-5; 8 bases line up with TRBD1. Per germline, CDR1 MNHNS and CDR2 SASEGT. J was trimmed by 6 bases and V by 6 bases; bases with no gene match: 7. The CDR3 has 14 amino acids. This CDR3 is CASREPGGLQPQHF. The CDR3 DNA follows: TGTGCCAGCAGGGAGCCAGGGGGCCTTCAGCCCCAGCATTTT.

CDR3 residues: CASSQEDRAQGGYTF. As DNA, the CDR3 is TGTGCCAGCAGCCAAGAAGACAGGGCCCAGGGGGGCTACACCTTC. The chain is built from TRBV14 and TRBJ1-2; 7 positions match TRBD1. Germline V gene lookup returns CDR1 SGHDN and CDR2 FVKESK. This CDR3 has 15 amino acids. After removal of 0 bases from V and 8 bases from J, the junction contained 9 bases not matched to a gene.